These T cell receptor beta chains were read from a single sample in a study of control samples from healthy donors and cancer patients. Some clones are missing from TCRdb's copy, which holds only in-frame ones; the method was immunoSEQ multiplex PCR. The data contain some 54,000 clones, 95% to 96% of them singletons. The specimen was blood. These receptors were obtained from a woman aged 25 to 39 in good health. Each CDR3 is given with its conserved first and last residue.

V gene	CDR3 length	CDR3 protein
TRBV30	12	CATSWGTDTQYF
TRBV28	13	CASSFQGSYEQYF
TRBV27	13	CASSLQDGIEQYF
TRBV28	13	CASSLSPTDTQYF
TRBV5-6	16	CASSLVFRDYSYEQYF
TRBV5-6	15	CASSLTQGPNTEAFF
TRBV19	14	CASSGGTPTSGQYF
TRBV5-1	13	CASRFSSYNEQFF
TRBV5-6	14	CASSPGQGNYGYTF
TRBV28	14	CASIPVGAGQPQHF
TRBV30	12	CAWTGDTDTQYF
TRBV10-3	13	CAISESMGGEQFF
TRBV5-6	15	CASSFLLTSGNTIYF
TRBV4-1	16	CASSVNSGRAADTQYF
TRBV6-1	15	CASSESAGSYNEQFF
TRBV7-2	15	CASSPGASGYNEQFF
TRBV18	15	CASSPPTGVNTEAFF
TRBV9	14	CASSVGREGTEAFF
TRBV19	14	CASSIGQENTEAFF
TRBV28	14	CASSPGGSPIGQFF
TRBV11-3	17	CASSSRMAFSGNQPQHF
TRBV29-1	20	CSVFAWGVTGTETYNSPLHF
TRBV28	16	CASMGSAGVDTGELFF
TRBV6-5	14	CASSYSLGWRGYTF
TRBV24-1	13	CATSASPSYEQYF
TRBV5-4	16	CASSRVADSSYNEQFF
TRBV10-3	14	CAISEWQASYEQYF
TRBV27	18	CASSSRGTSGPFSYEQYF
TRBV5-6	17	CASSAQYDRIRTDTQYF
TRBV20-1	13	CSASEGAGSPLHF
TRBV6-5	14	CASSYEGLGEKLFF
TRBV18	16	CASSPMDRGYQETQYF
TRBV11-3	16	CASSSPPGVSSYEQYF
TRBV7-2	14	CASSLDSTGLEQFF
TRBV5-4	12	CASSSDRNGYTF
TRBV19	15	CASSPGRGLGTEAFF
TRBV7-9	13	CASSGTSGYEQYF
TRBV5-4	17	CASSLGVGGANTGELFF
TRBV19	18	CASSMKHIQGKLSYEQYF
TRBV6-1	13	CASSEGEEHEQYF
TRBV11-2	16	CASSLGQGVTYNEQFF
TRBV28	12	CATRTGSSEQYF
TRBV19	14	CASTSGGGVTEAFF
TRBV28	12	CASSLSAYEQYF
TRBV30	14	CAWSVQGIGQPQHF
TRBV7-8	15	CASSTTGTPNTEAFF
TRBV6-5	14	CASRPQGFGEKLFF
TRBV2	14	CASSEGQGARGYTF